The clone carrying this T cell receptor beta chain was picked up a small number of times. The antigen is not known. MiXCR was run by TCRdb on the 5' RACE reads, yielding one entry per CDR3 protein. The sample shows more than 400,000 distinct CDR3 sequences, 15% of them seen only once. Per the germline V gene, CDR1 is LGHDT and CDR2 is YNNKEL (reference sequence). The length of the CDR3 is 15 residues. Trimming stripped 0 bases from V and 2 bases from J, with 10 bases between. These data are taken from a study of identical twins. Study outcomes and limitations: Abundant beta clonotypes from cord blood had fewer insertions, unlike memory repertoires, which showed none. There was more out-of-frame TCR alpha sharing in monozygotic twins than models estimated.

The same specimen was also included in a second study, on yellow fever vaccine responses in identical twins. That investigation notes: Twins showed a vaccine T cell response that reportedly seemed partly convergent, partly personalized.

This chain links TRBV3-1 with TRBJ1-2; no clear D gene. This clonotype was obtained from a woman aged 18-29 years in good health. Sample: CD4+ T cells sorted from blood. CDR3 in amino acids: CASSQEPAANYGYTF. CDR3 sequence (DNA): TGTGCCAGCAGCCAAGAGCCGGCAGCAAACTATGGCTACACCTTC.